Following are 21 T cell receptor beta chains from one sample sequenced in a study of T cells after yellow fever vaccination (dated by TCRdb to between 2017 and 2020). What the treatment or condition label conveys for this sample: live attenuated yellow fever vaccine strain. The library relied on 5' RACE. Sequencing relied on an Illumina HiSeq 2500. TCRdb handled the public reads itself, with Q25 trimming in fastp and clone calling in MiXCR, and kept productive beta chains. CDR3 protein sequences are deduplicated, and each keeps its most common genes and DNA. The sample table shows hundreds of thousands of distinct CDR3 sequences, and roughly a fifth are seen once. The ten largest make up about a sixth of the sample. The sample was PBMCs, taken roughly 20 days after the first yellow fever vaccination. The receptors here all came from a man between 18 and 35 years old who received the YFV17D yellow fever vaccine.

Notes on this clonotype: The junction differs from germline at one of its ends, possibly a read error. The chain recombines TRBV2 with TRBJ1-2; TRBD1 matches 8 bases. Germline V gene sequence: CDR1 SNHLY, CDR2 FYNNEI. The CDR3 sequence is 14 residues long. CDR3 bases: TGTGCCAGCAGTACTAGGACAGGGAACTATGGCTACATCTTC. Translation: CASSTRTGNYGYIF. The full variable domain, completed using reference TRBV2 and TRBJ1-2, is EPEVTQTPSHQVTQMGQEVILRCVPISNHLYFYWYRQILGQKVEFLVSFYNNEISEKSEIFDDQFSVERPDGSNFTLKIRSTKLEDSAMYFCASSTRTGNYGYIFGSGTRLTVV.

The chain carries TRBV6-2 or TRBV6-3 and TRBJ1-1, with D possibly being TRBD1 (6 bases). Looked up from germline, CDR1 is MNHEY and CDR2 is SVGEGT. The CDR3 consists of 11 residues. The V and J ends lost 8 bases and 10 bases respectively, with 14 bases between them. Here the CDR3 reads CASRQARGAFF. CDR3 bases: TGTGCCAGCCGACAGGCCAGGGGAGCTTTCTTT.

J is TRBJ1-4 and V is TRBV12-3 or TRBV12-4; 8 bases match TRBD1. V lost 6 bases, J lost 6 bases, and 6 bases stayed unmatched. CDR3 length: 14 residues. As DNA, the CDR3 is TGTGCCAGCAGAAAGACAGGGGAGGATGAAAAACTGTTTTTT. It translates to CASRKTGEDEKLFF.

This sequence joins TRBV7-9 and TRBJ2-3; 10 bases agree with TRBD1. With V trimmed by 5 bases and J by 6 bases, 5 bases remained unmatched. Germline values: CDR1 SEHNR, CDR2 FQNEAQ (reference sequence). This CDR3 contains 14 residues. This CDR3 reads CASSPGQGGDTQYF. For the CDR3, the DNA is TGTGCCAGCAGCCCTGGACAGGGGGGGGATACGCAGTATTTT.

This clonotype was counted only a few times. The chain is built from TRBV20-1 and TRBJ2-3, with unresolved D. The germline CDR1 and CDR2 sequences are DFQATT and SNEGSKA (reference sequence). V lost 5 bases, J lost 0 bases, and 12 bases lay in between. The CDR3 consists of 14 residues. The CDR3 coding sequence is TGCAGTGCTTTATCTCCTACTAGCACAGATACGCAGTATTTT. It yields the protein CSALSPTSTDTQYF.

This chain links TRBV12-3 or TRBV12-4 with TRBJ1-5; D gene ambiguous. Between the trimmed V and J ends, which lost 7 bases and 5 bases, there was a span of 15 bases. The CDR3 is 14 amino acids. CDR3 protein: CASKISQADQPQHF. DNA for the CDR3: TGTGCCAGCAAGATCTCCCAGGCCGATCAGCCCCAGCATTTT.

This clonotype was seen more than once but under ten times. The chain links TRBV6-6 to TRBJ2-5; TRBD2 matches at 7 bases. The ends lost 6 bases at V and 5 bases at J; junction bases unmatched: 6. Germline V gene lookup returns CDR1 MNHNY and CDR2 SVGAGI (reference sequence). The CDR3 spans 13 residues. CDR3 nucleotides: TGTGCCAGCAGAAGACTAGCCCACGAGACCCAGTACTTC. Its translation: CASRRLAHETQYF.

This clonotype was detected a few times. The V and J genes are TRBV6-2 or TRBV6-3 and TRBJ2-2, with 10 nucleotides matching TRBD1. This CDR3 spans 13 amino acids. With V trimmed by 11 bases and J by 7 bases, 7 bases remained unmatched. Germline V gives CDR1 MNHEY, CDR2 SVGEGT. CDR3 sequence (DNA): TGTGCCGGTCGACAGGGGGCTGACGGGGAGCTGTTTTTT. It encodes CAGRQGADGELFF.

The CDR3 sequence: CASSLAETMGMAQYF. The CDR3 nucleotides are TGCGCCAGCAGCTTGGCCGAAACCATGGGGATGGCCCAGTACTTC. The chain uses TRBV5-1 and TRBJ2-5; D unclear. The germline CDR1 and CDR2 sequences are SGHRS and YFSETQ. There are 15 residues in the CDR3. Trimming removed 0 bases from V and 9 bases from J, with 18 bases in between.

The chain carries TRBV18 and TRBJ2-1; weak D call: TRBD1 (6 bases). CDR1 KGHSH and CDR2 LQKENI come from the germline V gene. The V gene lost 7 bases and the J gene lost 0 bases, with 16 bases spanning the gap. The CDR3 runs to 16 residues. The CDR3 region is CASFNRALSSYNEQFF. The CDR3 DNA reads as TGTGCCAGCTTCAACAGGGCCTTAAGCTCCTACAATGAGCAGTTCTTC.

CDR3 region: CASSVYYGYTF. The CDR3 nucleotides read TGTGCCAGCAGTGTGTATTATGGCTACACCTTC. The chain carries TRBV25-1 and TRBJ1-2, with no clear D. The germline V gene encodes CDR1 MGHDK and CDR2 SYGVNS. The CDR3 runs 11 residues. V lost 4 bases, J lost 5 bases, and 5 bases lay in between.

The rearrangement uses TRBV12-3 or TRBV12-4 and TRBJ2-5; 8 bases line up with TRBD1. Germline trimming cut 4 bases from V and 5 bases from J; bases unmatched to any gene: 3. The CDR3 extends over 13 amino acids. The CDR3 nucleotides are TGTGCCAGCAGTTGGACAGGGCATGAGACCCAGTACTTC. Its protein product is CASSWTGHETQYF.

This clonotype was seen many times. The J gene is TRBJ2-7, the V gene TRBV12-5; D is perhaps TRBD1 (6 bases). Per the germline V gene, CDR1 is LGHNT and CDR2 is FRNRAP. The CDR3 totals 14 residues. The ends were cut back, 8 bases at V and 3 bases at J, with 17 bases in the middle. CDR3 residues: CASSNRVGNYEQYF. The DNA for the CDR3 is TGTGCTAGTTCCAACAGGGTGGGTAACTACGAGCAGTACTTC.

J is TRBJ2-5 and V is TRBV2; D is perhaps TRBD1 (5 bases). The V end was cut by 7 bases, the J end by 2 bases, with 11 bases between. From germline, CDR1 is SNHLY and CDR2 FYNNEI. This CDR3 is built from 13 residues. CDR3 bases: TGTGCCAGCAAGACGGACAATCAAGAGACCCAGTACTTC. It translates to CASKTDNQETQYF.

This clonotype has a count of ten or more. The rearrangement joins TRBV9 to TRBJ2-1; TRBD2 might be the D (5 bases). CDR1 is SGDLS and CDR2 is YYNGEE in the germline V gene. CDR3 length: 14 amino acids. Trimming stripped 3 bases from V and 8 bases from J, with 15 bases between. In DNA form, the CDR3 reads TGTGCCAGCAGCGCGCCGAGGGTTCAGGATGAGCAGTTCTTC. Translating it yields CASSAPRVQDEQFF.

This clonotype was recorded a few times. CDR3 sequence (DNA): TGTGCCAGCGGAAGACAGGGGGCGGGCAATCAGCCCCAGCATTTT. Translation gives CASGRQGAGNQPQHF. V and J are TRBV4-2 and TRBJ1-5; 10 bases fit TRBD1. Germline V gives CDR1 LGHNA, CDR2 YNFKEQ. The CDR3 length is 15 residues. The trim removed 8 bases at V and 2 bases at J, leaving 6 bases unmatched.

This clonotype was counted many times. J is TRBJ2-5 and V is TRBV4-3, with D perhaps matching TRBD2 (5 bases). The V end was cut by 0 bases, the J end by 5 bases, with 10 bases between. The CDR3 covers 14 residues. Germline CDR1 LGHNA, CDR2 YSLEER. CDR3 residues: CASSQDRDRETQYF. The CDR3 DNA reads TGCGCCAGCAGCCAAGATCGGGATAGGGAGACCCAGTACTTC.

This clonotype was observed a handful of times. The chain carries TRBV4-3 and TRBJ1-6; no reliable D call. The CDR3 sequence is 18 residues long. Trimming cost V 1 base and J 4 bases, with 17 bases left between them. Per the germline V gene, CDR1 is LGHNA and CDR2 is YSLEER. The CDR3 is CASSQVQVTSNYNSPLHF. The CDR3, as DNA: TGCGCCAGCAGCCAAGTCCAGGTCACTTCAAATTATAATTCACCCCTCCACTTT.

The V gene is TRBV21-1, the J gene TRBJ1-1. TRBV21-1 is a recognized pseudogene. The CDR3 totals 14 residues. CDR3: CASSYRQVGTEAFF. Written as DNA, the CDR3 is TGTGCCAGCAGCTACCGGCAGGTGGGCACTGAAGCTTTCTTT.

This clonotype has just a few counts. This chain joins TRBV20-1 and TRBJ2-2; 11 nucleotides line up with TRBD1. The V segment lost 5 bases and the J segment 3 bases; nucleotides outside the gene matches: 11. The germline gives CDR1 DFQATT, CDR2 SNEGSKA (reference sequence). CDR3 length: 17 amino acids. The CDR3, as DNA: TGCAGTGCTTACTCGGACAGGGGGCGTCCACACACCGGGGAGCTGTTTTTT. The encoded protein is CSAYSDRGRPHTGELFF.

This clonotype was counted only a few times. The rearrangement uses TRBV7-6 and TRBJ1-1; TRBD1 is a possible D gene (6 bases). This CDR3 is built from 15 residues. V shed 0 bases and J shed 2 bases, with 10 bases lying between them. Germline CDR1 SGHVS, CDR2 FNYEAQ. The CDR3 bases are TGTGCCAGCAGCTTAGCAGGACAGATAAACACTGAAGCTTTCTTT. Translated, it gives CASSLAGQINTEAFF.